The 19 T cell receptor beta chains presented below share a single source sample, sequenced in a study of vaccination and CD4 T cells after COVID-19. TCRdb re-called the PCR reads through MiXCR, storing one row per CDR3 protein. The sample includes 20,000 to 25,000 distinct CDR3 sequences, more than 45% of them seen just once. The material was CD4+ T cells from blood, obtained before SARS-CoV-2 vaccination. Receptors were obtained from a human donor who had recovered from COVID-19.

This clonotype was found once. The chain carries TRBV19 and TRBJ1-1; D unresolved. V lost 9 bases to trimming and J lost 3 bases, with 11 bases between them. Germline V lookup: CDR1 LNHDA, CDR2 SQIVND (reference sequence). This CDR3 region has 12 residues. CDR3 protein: CASLGLYTEAFF. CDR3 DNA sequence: TGTGCCAGCCTTGGACTGTACACTGAAGCTTTCTTT.

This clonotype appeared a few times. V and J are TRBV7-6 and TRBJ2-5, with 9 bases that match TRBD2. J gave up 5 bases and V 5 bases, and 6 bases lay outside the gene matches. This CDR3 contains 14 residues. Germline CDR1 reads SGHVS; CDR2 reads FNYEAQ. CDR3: CASSPLAGMETQYF. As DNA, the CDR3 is TGTGCCAGCAGCCCTCTAGCGGGGATGGAGACCCAGTACTTC.

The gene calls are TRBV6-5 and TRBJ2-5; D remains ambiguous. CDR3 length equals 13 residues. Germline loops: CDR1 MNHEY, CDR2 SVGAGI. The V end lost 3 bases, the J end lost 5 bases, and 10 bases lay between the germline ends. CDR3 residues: CASSYQDGETQYF. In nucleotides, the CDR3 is TGTGCCAGCAGTTATCAGGACGGGGAGACCCAGTACTTC.

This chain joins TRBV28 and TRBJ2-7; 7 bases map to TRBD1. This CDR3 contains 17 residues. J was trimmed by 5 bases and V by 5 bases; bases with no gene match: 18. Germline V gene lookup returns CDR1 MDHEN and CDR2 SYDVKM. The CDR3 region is CASSGTRDSGIKNEQYF. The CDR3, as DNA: TGTGCCAGCAGTGGGACAAGGGACAGCGGCATAAAGAACGAGCAGTACTTC.

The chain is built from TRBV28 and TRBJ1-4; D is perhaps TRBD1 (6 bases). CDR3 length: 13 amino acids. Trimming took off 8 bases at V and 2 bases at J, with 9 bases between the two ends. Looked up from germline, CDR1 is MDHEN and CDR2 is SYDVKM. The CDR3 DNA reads TGTGCCAGCCGGGGGGCGACTAATGAAAAACTGTTTTTT. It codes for CASRGATNEKLFF.

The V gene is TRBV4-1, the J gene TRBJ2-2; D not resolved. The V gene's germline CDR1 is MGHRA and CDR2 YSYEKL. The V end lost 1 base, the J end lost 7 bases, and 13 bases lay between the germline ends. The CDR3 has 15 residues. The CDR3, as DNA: TGCGCCAGCAGCCAAGGTGGGCCGTGGGGCGGGGAGCTGTTTTTT. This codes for CASSQGGPWGGELFF.

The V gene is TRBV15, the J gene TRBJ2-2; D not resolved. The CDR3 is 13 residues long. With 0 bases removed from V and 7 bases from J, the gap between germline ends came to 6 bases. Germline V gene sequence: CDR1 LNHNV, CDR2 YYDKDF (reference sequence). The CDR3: CATSRDLGGELFF. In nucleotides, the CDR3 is TGTGCCACCAGCAGAGATTTAGGCGGGGAGCTGTTTTTT. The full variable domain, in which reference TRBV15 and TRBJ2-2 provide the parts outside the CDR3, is DAMVIQNPRYQVTQFGKPVTLSCSQTLNHNVMYWYQQKSSQAPKLLFHYYDKDFNNEADTPDNFQSRRPNTSFCFLDIRSPGLGDTAMYLCATSRDLGGELFFGEGSRLTVL.

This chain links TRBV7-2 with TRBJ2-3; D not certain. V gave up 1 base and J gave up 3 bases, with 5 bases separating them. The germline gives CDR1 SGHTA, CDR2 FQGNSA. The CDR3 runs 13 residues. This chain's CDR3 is CASSLVGTDTQYF. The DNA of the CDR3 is TGTGCCAGCAGCTTAGTGGGAACAGATACGCAGTATTTT.

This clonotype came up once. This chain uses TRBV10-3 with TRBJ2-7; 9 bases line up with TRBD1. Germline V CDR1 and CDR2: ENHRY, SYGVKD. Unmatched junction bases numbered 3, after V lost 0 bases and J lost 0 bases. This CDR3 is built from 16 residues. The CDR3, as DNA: TGTGCCATCAGTGAGTCGGACAGGGGCAGCTCCTACGAGCAGTACTTC. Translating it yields CAISESDRGSSYEQYF.

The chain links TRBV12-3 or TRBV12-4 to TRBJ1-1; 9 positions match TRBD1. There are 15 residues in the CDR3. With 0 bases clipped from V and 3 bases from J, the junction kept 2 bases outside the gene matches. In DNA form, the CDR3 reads TGTGCCAGCAGTTTAGCGGGACAGGGAGACACTGAAGCTTTCTTT. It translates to CASSLAGQGDTEAFF.

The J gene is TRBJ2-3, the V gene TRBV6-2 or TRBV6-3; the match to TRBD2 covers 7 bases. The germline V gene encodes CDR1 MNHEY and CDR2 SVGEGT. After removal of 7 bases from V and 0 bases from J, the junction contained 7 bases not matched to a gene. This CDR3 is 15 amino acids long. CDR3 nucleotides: TGTGCCAGCATGGCCCGGGAGGCAAGCACAGATACGCAGTATTTT. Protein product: CASMAREASTDTQYF.

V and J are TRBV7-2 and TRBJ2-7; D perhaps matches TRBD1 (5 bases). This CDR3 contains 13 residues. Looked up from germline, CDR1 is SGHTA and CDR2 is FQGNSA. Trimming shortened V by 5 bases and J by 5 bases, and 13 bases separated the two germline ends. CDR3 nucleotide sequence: TGTGCCAGCAGCCCCCGGACATACCACGAGCAGTACTTC. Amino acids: CASSPRTYHEQYF.

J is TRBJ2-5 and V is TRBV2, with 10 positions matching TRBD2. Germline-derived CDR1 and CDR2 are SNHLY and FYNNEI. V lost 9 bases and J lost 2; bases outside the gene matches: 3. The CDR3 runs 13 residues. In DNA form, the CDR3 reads TGTGCCAGTAGTAGCGGGAGGCAAGAGACCCAGTACTTC. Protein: CASSSGRQETQYF.

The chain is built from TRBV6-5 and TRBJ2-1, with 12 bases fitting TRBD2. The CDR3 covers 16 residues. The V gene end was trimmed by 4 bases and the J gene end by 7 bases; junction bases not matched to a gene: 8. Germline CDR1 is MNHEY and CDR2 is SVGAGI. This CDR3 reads CASSSELAGGRNEQFF. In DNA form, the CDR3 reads TGTGCCAGCAGTTCAGAACTAGCGGGAGGAAGGAATGAGCAGTTCTTC.

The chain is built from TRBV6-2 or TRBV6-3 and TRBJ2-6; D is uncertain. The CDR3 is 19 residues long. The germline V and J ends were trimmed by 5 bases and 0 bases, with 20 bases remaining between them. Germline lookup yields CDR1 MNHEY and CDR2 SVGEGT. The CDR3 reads CASSDRFRAAASGANVLTF. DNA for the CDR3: TGTGCCAGCAGTGACCGATTCCGGGCCGCCGCCTCTGGGGCCAACGTCCTGACTTTC.

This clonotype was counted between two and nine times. CDR3 in amino acids: CASSFAANTEAFF. The CDR3 coding sequence is TGTGCCAGCAGCTTCGCGGCGAACACTGAAGCTTTCTTT. The gene calls are TRBV7-3 and TRBJ1-1; D unresolved. Deletions cut 3 bases from V and 1 base from J, with 6 bases between. The CDR3 runs 13 residues. Germline CDR1 reads SGHTA; CDR2 reads FQGTGA.

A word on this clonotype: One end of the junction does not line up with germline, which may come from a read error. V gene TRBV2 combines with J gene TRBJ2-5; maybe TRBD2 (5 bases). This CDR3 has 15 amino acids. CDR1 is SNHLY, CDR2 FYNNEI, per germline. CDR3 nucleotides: TGTGCCAGCAGTGAAACTGGCGCGGGTCCGGAGACCCAGCACTTC. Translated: CASSETGAGPETQHF.

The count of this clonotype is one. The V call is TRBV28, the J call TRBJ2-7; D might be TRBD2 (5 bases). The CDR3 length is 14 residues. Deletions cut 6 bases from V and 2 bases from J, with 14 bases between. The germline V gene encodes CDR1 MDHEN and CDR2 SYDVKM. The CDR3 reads CASRVGRAAYEQYF. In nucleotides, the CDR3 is TGTGCCAGCAGGGTTGGGCGGGCGGCCTACGAGCAGTACTTC.

CDR3 region: CAWSHLGQSPNQPQHF. As DNA, the CDR3 is TGTGCCTGGAGTCATCTAGGACAGTCACCCAATCAGCCCCAGCATTTT. V and J are TRBV30 and TRBJ1-5; a weak D match, TRBD1 (6 bases). Germline loops: CDR1 GTSNPN, CDR2 SVGIG (reference sequence). Trimming took 2 bases from V and 3 from J, leaving 17 bases between them. The CDR3 is made up of 16 amino acids.